Detailed here is one TCR beta chain. This CDR3 is 14 amino acids long. Per germline, CDR1 SGHRS and CDR2 YFSETQ. The germline V and J ends were trimmed by 3 bases and 2 bases, with 9 bases remaining between them. TCRdb passed the RT-PCR reads through MiXCR, listing each CDR3 protein once. The sample gives some 150,000 distinct CDR3 sequences, over 30% of which show up once; roughly 52% is in the top ten. This sample was included in a study of patients and donors after allogeneic stem cell transplantation. The clonotype was recovered from a human donor who was either an allogeneic HSCT recipient or a stem cell or donor lymphocyte infusion donor (not recorded which). It is not recorded whose cells these are; they may come from a transplant donor. The chain uses TRBV5-1 and TRBJ1-3; D might be TRBD1 (5 bases). The sequenced material came from blood, either unsorted or a sorted T cell fraction (not recorded which). The CDR3: CASSWDQPGNTIYF. Written as DNA, the CDR3 is TGCGCCAGCAGCTGGGACCAGCCTGGAAACACCATATATTTT.